The 12 T cell receptor beta chains given below trace back to one sample, sequenced in a study of blood T cells in healthy people across ages. For the second PCR, which ran for roughly 7 to 11 cycles, a sample-barcoded 5' primer and a J-beta primer mix were used. In TCRdb, the 5' RACE reads were re-called with MiXCR into one record per CDR3 protein. The table has about 1 million distinct CDR3 sequences, roughly 24% seen once. This same sample was also taken into another study, of T cells of mothers and their children.

Sequencing used blood. The receptors stem from a girl between 2 and 10 years old in good health.

This clonotype was recorded a few times. The chain is built from TRBV6-5 and TRBJ2-5; a weak D match, TRBD1 (6 bases). The CDR3 contains 12 residues. Germline values: CDR1 MNHEY, CDR2 SVGAGI. Trimming pared 10 bases from V and 5 bases from J, leaving 14 bases between. The DNA of the CDR3 is TGTGCCACCAGGGGCATTTGGGAGACCCAGTACTTC. It is translated as CATRGIWETQYF.

A word on this clonotype: One end of the junction is discordant with germline, which a read error may explain. The chain links TRBV29-1 to TRBJ1-1, with D possibly TRBD1 on 6 matching bases. Germline values: CDR1 SQVTM, CDR2 ANQGSEA. CDR3 length equals 13 residues. The CDR3 bases are TGCAGCGTGGGGACCGACAGGAACACTGAAGCCTTCTTT. Encoded protein: CSVGTDRNTEAFF. Supplemented by reference TRBV29-1 and TRBJ1-1, the full variable domain reads SAVISQKPSRDICQRGTSLTIQCQVDSQVTMMFWYRQQPGQSLTLIATANQGSEATYESGFVIDKFPISRPNLTFSTLTVSNMSPEDSSIYLCSVGTDRNTEAFFGQGTRLTVV.

The table lists this clonotype with a few counts. The V and J genes are TRBV20-1 and TRBJ1-2; D is possibly TRBD1 (5 bases). The germline V gene encodes CDR1 DFQATT and CDR2 SNEGSKA (reference sequence). There are 15 residues in the CDR3. V was clipped by 1 base and J by 0 bases, with 12 bases between them. The CDR3 sequence: CSARVNQGTNYGYTF. CDR3 in DNA: TGCAGTGCTAGAGTGAATCAGGGAACTAACTATGGCTACACCTTC.

The chain joins TRBV6-1 to TRBJ2-7, with D perhaps TRBD2 (5 bases). There are 16 residues in the CDR3. V lost 6 bases and J 0 bases, leaving 18 bases between the germline ends. Per the germline V gene, CDR1 is MNHNS and CDR2 is SASEGT. This CDR3 reads CASSKRTGLSSYEQYF. The DNA for the CDR3 is TGTGCCAGCAGCAAGAGGACTGGGCTTTCCTCCTACGAGCAGTACTTC.

V is TRBV7-6 and J is TRBJ2-5; D may be TRBD1 or TRBD2 (8 bases each). The DNA matches TRBJ2-7 better at its end, which makes the J call doubtful. This CDR3 has 16 residues. Germline-derived CDR1 and CDR2 are SGHVS and FNYEAQ. CDR3 amino acids: CASSSRGGTGAYEQYF. Here the CDR3 DNA reads TGTGCCAGCAGCTCCCGCGGGGGGACAGGTGCCTACGAGCAGTACTTC.

In its sample, this clonotype was seen a few times. This chain links TRBV7-2 with TRBJ2-1, with 9 nucleotides matching TRBD2. The closer fit of TRBJ2-5 to the DNA end suggests the J call may be wrong. The germline V gene has CDR1 SGHTA and CDR2 FQGNSA. The CDR3 is made up of 15 amino acids. CDR3 DNA sequence: TGTGCCAGCAGCTCGCCGGGACTAGCTCAGGAGACCCAGTACTTC. It translates to CASSSPGLAQETQYF.

CDR3 in DNA: TGTGCTAGTGGTTTGAATATAGGTAGCGGCGCCTACGAGCAGTACTTC. It specifies CASGLNIGSGAYEQYF. This chain links TRBV12-5 with TRBJ2-7; tentative D call: TRBD2 (6 bases). Germline V gene lookup returns CDR1 LGHNT and CDR2 FRNRAP. Trimming left V 2 bases short and J 2 bases short, with 16 bases between. The CDR3 spans 16 residues.

This sequence joins TRBV9 and TRBJ2-5; 10 bases align to TRBD2. Germline trimming cut 3 bases from V and 1 base from J; bases unmatched to any gene: 6. The CDR3 sequence is 16 residues long. CDR1 and CDR2 (germline): SGDLS, YYNGEE. The CDR3 sequence is CASSGTSGIFQETQYF. The CDR3 DNA is TGTGCCAGCAGCGGGACTAGCGGCATATTCCAAGAGACCCAGTACTTC.

This clonotype was detected only a few times. The CDR3 spells CSAPLAGGHRTGELFF. The CDR3 DNA is TGCAGTGCCCCCCTAGCGGGGGGGCATCGGACCGGGGAGCTGTTTTTT. The V call is TRBV20-1, the J call TRBJ2-2; 12 bases agree with TRBD2. Germline V gene data show CDR1 as DFQATT and CDR2 as SNEGSKA (reference sequence). J lost 5 bases, V lost 6 bases, and 10 bases had no gene match. CDR3 length: 16 amino acids.

The rearrangement links TRBV6-6 to TRBJ2-3, with 7 bases matching TRBD2. The J segment lost 2 bases and the V segment lost 8 bases, leaving 10 bases of the junction unmatched. This CDR3 is 15 amino acids long. Germline V CDR1 and CDR2: MNHNY, SVGAGI (reference sequence). In DNA, the CDR3 is TGTGCCAGCTGCGCGGCTAGCGGTAACACAGATACGCAGTATTTT. Protein sequence: CASCAASGNTDTQYF.

CDR3 sequence reads: CASSARTSGNTIYF. For the CDR3, the DNA is TGTGCCAGCAGCGCGCGAACTTCTGGAAACACCATATATTTT. The rearrangement joins TRBV11-2 to TRBJ1-3; D gene unclear. The germline gives CDR1 SGHAT, CDR2 FQNNGV. Trimming pared 5 bases from V and 1 base from J, leaving 9 bases between. The CDR3 has 14 amino acids.

This clonotype was counted between two and nine times. The chain links TRBV27 to TRBJ2-5; 8 nucleotides line up with TRBD1. The CDR3 runs 14 residues. V shed 5 bases and J 4 bases; nucleotides not matched to a gene: 6. Germline values: CDR1 MNHEY, CDR2 SMNVEV (reference sequence). The CDR3 DNA reads TGTGCCAGCAGTCCTACAGGGGGTTTAGAGACCCAGTACTTC. This sequence encodes CASSPTGGLETQYF.